These 28 T cell receptor beta chains were all obtained from the same sample, sequenced in a study of blood T cell repertoires in COVID-19. Produced via immunoSEQ multiplex PCR; TCRdb's table is partial and in-frame only. In the table there are some 70,000 clones, roughly 91% of which are singletons. The sample comprised peripheral blood. Receptors originate from a man aged 50-60 years with COVID-19, enrolled during active disease.

V usage is TRBV11-2 and J usage is TRBJ2-7; tentatively, D is TRBD2 (6 bases). CDR1 and CDR2 from the germline V gene are SGHAT and FQNNGV. The CDR3 loop spans 14 amino acids. Trimming stripped 1 base from V and 4 bases from J, with 11 bases between. The CDR3 DNA reads TGTGCCAGCAGCTTAGGGGGGACTTGGTACGAGCAGTACTTC. It is translated as CASSLGGTWYEQYF.

The chain links TRBV27 to TRBJ2-1, with 8 bases that match TRBD2. The CDR3 is made up of 18 amino acids. Unmatched junction bases numbered 11, after V lost 4 bases and J lost 0 bases. Germline lookup yields CDR1 MNHEY and CDR2 SMNVEV (reference sequence). The CDR3: CASSSYSGAGGSYNEQFF. As DNA, the CDR3 is TGTGCCAGCAGTTCCTACAGTGGGGCGGGAGGCTCCTACAATGAGCAGTTCTTC.

The count of this clone is one. The CDR3 sequence: CAWNRGLAGEGETQYF. Here the CDR3 DNA reads TGTGCCTGGAACCGAGGACTAGCGGGAGAGGGAGAGACCCAGTACTTC. The chain links TRBV30 to TRBJ2-5; 13 bases fit TRBD2. The germline CDR1 and CDR2 sequences are GTSNPN and SVGIG (reference sequence). The CDR3 has 16 amino acids. Unmatched junction bases numbered 9, after V lost 4 bases and J lost 4 bases. The variable domain in full, completed from reference TRBV30 and TRBJ2-5, reads SQTIHQWPATLVQPVGSPLSLECTVEGTSNPNLYWYRQAAGRGLQLLFYSVGIGQISSEVPQNLSASRPQDRQFILSSKKLLLSDSGFYLCAWNRGLAGEGETQYFGPGTRLLVL.

The CDR3 region has the DNA TGTGCCAGTAGCCACAGGGGTCTCGACTATGGCTACACCTTC. Its translation: CASSHRGLDYGYTF. J is TRBJ1-2 and V is TRBV19; TRBD1 matches at 7 bases. Germline V gives CDR1 LNHDA, CDR2 SQIVND (reference sequence). The CDR3 is made up of 14 amino acids. V shed 6 bases and J 3 bases; nucleotides not matched to a gene: 7.

This chain uses TRBV2 with TRBJ2-3, with 11 bases lining up with TRBD1. Losses at the gene ends were 4 bases for V and 5 bases for J; bases not matched to a gene: 8. Germline CDR1 and CDR2: SNHLY and FYNNEI. The CDR3 sequence is 16 residues long. The CDR3 DNA sequence: TGTGCCAGCAGTGTACGGGGACAGGGGGTGGGAGATACGCAGTATTTT. It specifies CASSVRGQGVGDTQYF.

V and J are TRBV2 and TRBJ2-2; D gene ambiguous. Looked up from germline, CDR1 is SNHLY and CDR2 is FYNNEI. The CDR3 loop spans 14 amino acids. V lost 3 bases and J lost 0, with 5 bases in between. The CDR3 protein is CASSEIANTGELFF. The CDR3 region has the DNA TGTGCCAGCAGTGAGATAGCGAACACCGGGGAGCTGTTTTTT.

The V and J genes are TRBV28 and TRBJ1-2; no clear D gene. There are 13 residues in the CDR3. Per the germline V gene, CDR1 is MDHEN and CDR2 is SYDVKM. Trimming removed 3 bases at V and 4 bases at J, with 9 bases between. CDR3 loop: CASSFSPSYGYTF. CDR3 coding DNA: TGTGCCAGCAGTTTTTCACCGAGCTATGGCTACACCTTC.

This clone was counted a single time. The chain combines TRBV7-6 with TRBJ2-3; the D gene is possibly TRBD2 (5 bases). Trimming shortened V by 3 bases and J by 4 bases, and 8 bases separated the two germline ends. The germline V gene has CDR1 SGHVS and CDR2 FNYEAQ. The CDR3 length is 13 residues. In DNA form, the CDR3 reads TGTGCCAGCAGCTTTGCGGAGGCAGATACGCAGTATTTT. It yields the protein CASSFAEADTQYF.

This chain joins TRBV4-1 and TRBJ1-2; D is perhaps TRBD1 (6 bases). V gave up 2 bases and J gave up 7 bases, with 14 bases separating them. The CDR3 covers 14 residues. CDR1 and CDR2 from the germline V gene are MGHRA and YSYEKL. The CDR3 protein is CASSQLRGRGGYTF. In DNA form, the CDR3 reads TGCGCCAGCAGCCAACTCAGGGGACGGGGTGGCTACACCTTC.

J is TRBJ1-6 and V is TRBV4-1; TRBD1 matches at 10 bases. J gave up 7 bases and V 1 base, and 16 bases lay outside the gene matches. The V gene's germline CDR1 is MGHRA and CDR2 YSYEKL. There are 20 residues in the CDR3. The CDR3 reads CASSQGLSGTGDFLNSPLHF. The DNA for the CDR3 is TGCGCCAGCAGCCAAGGGCTGAGCGGGACAGGGGATTTTTTGAATTCACCCCTCCACTTT.

The rearrangement links TRBV28 to TRBJ2-2, with TRBD2 matching over 10 bases. This CDR3 region has 16 residues. From germline, CDR1 is MDHEN and CDR2 SYDVKM. With V trimmed by 6 bases and J by 4 bases, 8 bases remained unmatched. The chain's CDR3 is CASSLSKREGTGELFF. In nucleotides, the CDR3 is TGTGCCAGCAGCCTGTCTAAGCGGGAGGGCACCGGGGAGCTGTTTTTT.

The chain carries TRBV13 and TRBJ2-7; no clear D. CDR1 PRHDT and CDR2 FYEKMQ come from the germline V gene (reference sequence). The CDR3 spans 12 residues. The V gene lost 4 bases and the J gene lost 1 base, with 5 bases spanning the gap. The CDR3 region has the DNA TGTGCCAGCAGCTCGCTATCCTACGAGCAGTACTTC. It codes for CASSSLSYEQYF.

V usage is TRBV29-1 and J usage is TRBJ2-5; TRBD1 agrees at 8 bases. Germline V gives CDR1 SQVTM, CDR2 ANQGSEA. Trimming took 0 bases from V and 4 from J; bases not matched to a gene: 7. This CDR3 has 15 amino acids. The CDR3 is CSVEDRRQGRETQYF. CDR3 sequence (DNA): TGCAGCGTTGAAGATCGCCGACAGGGGAGAGAGACCCAGTACTTC.

V is TRBV19 and J is TRBJ1-5; D unclear. The V gene's germline CDR1 is LNHDA and CDR2 SQIVND (reference sequence). V lost 3 bases and J lost 0, with 6 bases in between. The CDR3 has 14 residues. The CDR3 loop reads CASSIQDSNQPQHF. The CDR3 DNA reads as TGTGCCAGTAGTATTCAGGATAGCAATCAGCCCCAGCATTTT.

The V gene is TRBV7-9, the J gene TRBJ1-1; D is perhaps TRBD1 (5 bases). CDR3 length: 14 amino acids. The germline V gene has CDR1 SEHNR and CDR2 FQNEAQ (reference sequence). V lost 5 bases, J lost 6 bases, and 16 bases lay in between. The CDR3 DNA follows: TGTGCCAGCAGCCACCCGATCGGAGGGGCTGAAGCTTTCTTT. Protein sequence: CASSHPIGGAEAFF.

This rearrangement joins TRBV25-1 to TRBJ1-2; D perhaps matches TRBD1 (6 bases). The CDR3 runs 15 residues. The germline V and J ends were trimmed by 2 bases and 6 bases, with 16 bases remaining between them. Germline V gene lookup returns CDR1 MGHDK and CDR2 SYGVNS. CDR3 residues: CASSERGKGVDGYTF. In DNA form, the CDR3 reads TGTGCCAGCAGTGAAAGGGGGAAAGGGGTAGATGGCTACACCTTC.

The V gene is TRBV2, the J gene TRBJ2-7, with 10 bases matching TRBD2. The CDR3 loop spans 14 amino acids. Germline V gene lookup returns CDR1 SNHLY and CDR2 FYNNEI. The J segment lost 6 bases and the V segment lost 2 bases, leaving 4 bases of the junction unmatched. The CDR3 DNA reads as TGTGCCAGCAGTGAACGGCTAGCGGGAGTCGAGCAGTACTTC. Protein product: CASSERLAGVEQYF.

The chain joins TRBV6-5 to TRBJ1-1; maybe TRBD1 (6 bases). The germline V gene has CDR1 MNHEY and CDR2 SVGAGI. The length of the CDR3 is 12 residues. V was shortened by 7 bases and J by 6 bases, with 12 bases between the two germline ends. CDR3 in amino acids: CASNWGQSEAFF. The CDR3 nucleotides read TGTGCCAGCAACTGGGGGCAGTCTGAAGCTTTCTTT.

This clone came up a few times. The rearrangement joins TRBV18 to TRBJ1-2, with D unresolved. V shed 3 bases and J shed 0 bases, with 11 bases lying between them. Germline CDR1 KGHSH, CDR2 LQKENI. The CDR3 runs 15 residues. CDR3 DNA: TGTGCCAGCTCACCCTCCGGCGGAGCTAACTATGGCTACACCTTC. Encoded protein: CASSPSGGANYGYTF.

The gene calls are TRBV21-1 and TRBJ1-6; TRBD1 is the table's D call, not checked against the DNA. TRBV21-1 is given as a pseudogene. The CDR3 runs to 14 residues. CDR3 sequence (DNA): TGTGCCAGCAGGGGGACAGACTATAATTCACCCCTCCACTTT. It specifies CASRGTDYNSPLHF.

The chain joins TRBV6-5 to TRBJ2-1, with 9 bases lining up with TRBD2. CDR3 length equals 16 residues. CDR1 MNHEY and CDR2 SVGAGI come from the germline V gene. The trim removed 2 bases at V and 2 bases at J, leaving 4 bases unmatched. CDR3 amino acids: CASSYTGTSTYNEQFF. The CDR3 DNA is TGTGCCAGCAGTTACACCGGGACTAGCACCTACAATGAGCAGTTCTTC.

The chain couples TRBV6-5 to TRBJ2-1; 7 bases are a match to TRBD1. The CDR3 is made up of 14 amino acids. The V gene end was trimmed by 6 bases and the J gene end by 7 bases; junction bases not matched to a gene: 9. CDR1 MNHEY and CDR2 SVGAGI come from the germline V gene. DNA of the CDR3: TGTGCCAGCAGCAACAGGGGCTCCTCTAATGAGCAGTTCTTC. Its protein is CASSNRGSSNEQFF.

The chain links TRBV2 to TRBJ1-5; a possible D gene is TRBD1 (6 bases). In germline, CDR1 is SNHLY, CDR2 FYNNEI. V was trimmed by 5 bases and J by 7 bases, leaving 15 bases between them. This CDR3 has 14 residues. The CDR3 DNA reads TGTGCCAGCAGTTCGGACAGTTTTTCCCAGCCCCAGCATTTT. As protein: CASSSDSFSQPQHF.

CDR3 region: CASSQGTGSYNSPLHF. In DNA form, the CDR3 reads TGTGCCAGCAGCCAAGGGACAGGGTCCTATAATTCACCCCTCCACTTT. This chain joins TRBV4-2 and TRBJ1-6; 8 bases match TRBD1. The CDR3 runs to 16 residues. Germline assignment: CDR1 LGHNA and CDR2 YNFKEQ. Losses at the gene ends were 1 base for V and 1 base for J; bases not matched to a gene: 0.

The chain links TRBV20-1 to TRBJ2-3, with D perhaps TRBD1 (5 bases). This CDR3 has 11 amino acids. Germline V gene lookup returns CDR1 DFQATT and CDR2 SNEGSKA (reference sequence). Between the trimmed V and J ends, which lost 4 bases and 6 bases, there was a span of 8 bases. CDR3 in DNA: TGCAGTGCTACCAAGGGGGATACGCAGTATTTT. Translation gives CSATKGDTQYF.

V usage is TRBV6-5 and J usage is TRBJ2-1, with 8 bases fitting TRBD2. V lost 6 bases to trimming and J lost 4 bases; unmatched junction nucleotides: 5. Germline loops: CDR1 MNHEY, CDR2 SVGAGI. The CDR3 is 14 residues long. The DNA of the CDR3 is TGTGCCAGCAGGGCTAGCGGGTCGTACAATGAGCAGTTCTTC. Residues: CASRASGSYNEQFF.

The V call is TRBV6-5, the J call TRBJ1-5; 7 bases are shared with TRBD1. This CDR3 is 15 amino acids long. Germline CDR1 reads MNHEY; CDR2 reads SVGAGI. With V trimmed by 5 bases and J by 1 base, 5 bases remained unmatched. The CDR3 loop reads CASSRQGRSNQPQHF. As DNA, the CDR3 is TGTGCCAGCAGTCGACAGGGACGGAGCAATCAGCCCCAGCATTTT.

The gene calls are TRBV7-2 and TRBJ2-3; D not resolved. Germline V lookup: CDR1 SGHTA, CDR2 FQGNSA. CDR3 length equals 12 residues. V gave up 5 bases and J gave up 2 bases, with 5 bases separating them. The chain's CDR3 is CASSTFTDTQYF. CDR3 sequence (DNA): TGTGCCAGCAGCACTTTCACAGATACGCAGTATTTT. The full variable domain, in which reference TRBV7-2 and TRBJ2-3 provide the parts outside the CDR3, is GAGVSQSPSNKVTEKGKDVELRCDPISGHTALYWYRQSLGQGLEFLIYFQGNSAPDKSGLPSDRFSAERTGGSVSTLTIQRTQQEDSAVYLCASSTFTDTQYFGPGTRLTVL.